This T cell receptor beta chain was sequenced in a study of cytotoxic CD8 clonotypes in ibrutinib-treated CLL. Overall study context: Complete response was seen in 2 patients and partial in roughly 25; around twelve progressed and roughly 14 stayed remitted after a median around 68 months. Study-level findings and limits: Against age-matched healthy donors, baseline clonality ran higher and tracked circulating CD8+ T-cell counts.

A note on this clone: Its antigen is as yet unknown.

TCRdb's table, derived via immunoSEQ multiplex PCR, lists solely in-frame clones and lacks some. The sample shows a few hundred thousand clones, roughly 74% of them seen only once. This receptor was obtained from a human donor with chronic lymphocytic leukemia. This specimen consisted of PBMCs, obtained after 24 months of ibrutinib treatment.

CDR3 coding DNA: TGTGCCAGCAGTTTACAAGAAGGACTAGCAAGAAAGCAGTTCTTC. Residues: CASSLQEGLARKQFF. This chain connects TRBV28 to TRBJ2-1, with 8 bases aligning to TRBD2. V lost 2 bases to trimming and J lost 11 bases; unmatched junction nucleotides: 11. The CDR3 extends over 15 amino acids. Germline CDR1 MDHEN, CDR2 SYDVKM.